This is a list of T cell receptor beta chains from one sample in a study of shared clonotypes between healthy human individuals. Generated by immunoSEQ multiplex PCR, the TCRdb table keeps only in-frame clones and is missing some. The profile covers 400,000 to 500,000 clones, with about 82% appearing a single time and 10% to 15% taken by the ten largest. The material sequenced was PBMCs. The receptors stem from a woman between 40 and 55 years old in good health. Some clones in this sample may be carry-over from other donors' samples. Each CDR3 is given with its conserved first and last residue. D genes are given only for firm matches. Rows may omit the clone size; those that give it use once, few, many or a size class.

>TRBV5-1|TRBD1|TRBJ1-2|once
TGCGCCAGCAGCTGGGGGTTGACAGGGAGCTATGGCTACACCTTC
CASSWGLTGSYGYTF
>TRBV19|TRBD1|TRBJ1-1|NA
TGTGCCAGTAGTGTCGACAGGGAATTGAACACTGAAGCTTTCTTT
CASSVDRELNTEAFF
>TRBV9|NA|TRBJ1-5|NA
TGTGCCAGCAGCGCCTACAGGGCCCAAGGGCCCCAGCATTTT
CASSAYRAQGPQHF
>TRBV30|NA|TRBJ2-7|NA
TGTGCCTGGAGTGGGGGCCTGGGCGGGGACCTCTACGAGCAGTACTTC
CAWSGGLGGDLYEQYF
>TRBV11-2|NA|TRBJ1-2|NA
TGTGCCAGCAGCTTGGAGGGGGATGGCTACACCTTC
CASSLEGDGYTF
>TRBV4-3|NA|TRBJ2-7|NA
TGCGCCAGCAGCCTCCTCAGCTCTAGTGAGCAGTACTTC
CASSLLSSSEQYF
>TRBV30|NA|TRBJ1-1|NA
TGTGCCTGGAGCTTCTTTACTGAAGCTTTCTTT
CAWSFFTEAFF
>TRBV30|NA|TRBJ1-1|NA
TGTGCCTGGAGGAGGAACATGAACACTGAAGCTTTCTTT
CAWRRNMNTEAFF
>TRBV29-1|TRBD1|TRBJ2-1|NA
TGCAGCGTTAGAGGGGGCCAGTCCTACAATGAGCAGTTCTTC
CSVRGGQSYNEQFF
>TRBV11-2|TRBD2|TRBJ2-5|NA
TGTGCCAGCAGCGTAGCCGGGTTCGCGGGAGGACAAGAGACCCAGTACTTC
CASSVAGFAGGQETQYF
>TRBV7-2|TRBD2|TRBJ2-1|NA
TGTGCCAGCAGCTTAGCCGGGGGGACCTACAATGAGCAGTTCTTC
CASSLAGGTYNEQFF
>TRBV5-1|NA|TRBJ2-7|NA
TGCGCCAGCAGGGCCGGCACCCCAGCCGTCTACGAGCAGTACTTC
CASRAGTPAVYEQYF
>TRBV2|NA|TRBJ2-3|NA
TGTGCCAGCAGGAGCAGGGGCACAGATACGCAGTATTTT
CASRSRGTDTQYF
>TRBV13|NA|TRBJ2-3|NA
TGTGCCAGCAGCCCAGGCTGGGCTAGGGCTAGCACAGATACGCAGTATTTT
CASSPGWARASTDTQYF
>TRBV7-9|TRBD1|TRBJ2-6|once
TGTGCCAGCAGCTTAGGTACAGGGGGTAGCTCTGGGGCCAACGTCCTGACTTTC
CASSLGTGGSSGANVLTF
>TRBV18|TRBD1|TRBJ1-5|NA
TGTGCCAGCTCACCCGCAGGGGGTTTTCAGCCCCAGCATTTT
CASSPAGGFQPQHF
>TRBV9|NA|TRBJ1-3|NA
TGTGCCAGCAGCGTTCGGGGGGACCAAAGAAACACCATATATTTT
CASSVRGDQRNTIYF
>TRBV5-6|TRBD1|TRBJ2-3|once
TGTGCCAGCTCACGTACAGGGGCTAGAGATACGCAGTATTTT
CASSRTGARDTQYF
>TRBV7-8|NA|TRBJ2-5|NA
TGTGCCAGCAGCTTAGGTAGTGGTCAAGAGACCCAGTACTTC
CASSLGSGQETQYF
>TRBV19|NA|TRBJ1-2|NA
TGTGCCAGTAGAGGGCCGGAGGACTATGGCTACACCTTC
CASRGPEDYGYTF
>TRBV10-3|TRBD1|TRBJ1-3|NA
TGTGCCATCAGTCCCGACAGGGCAACTGGAAACACCATATATTTT
CAISPDRATGNTIYF
>TRBV5-8|NA|TRBJ2-7|NA
TGTGCCAGCAGCCCCACCTGGTACGAGCAGTACTTC
CASSPTWYEQYF
>TRBV2|TRBD1|TRBJ2-3|NA
TGTGCCAGCAGGGAGACAGGGGTCCCCACAGATACGCAGTATTTT
CASRETGVPTDTQYF
>TRBV7-2|TRBD2|TRBJ2-3|few
TGTGCCAGCAGCTATAGCGGGAGGGCCGGTACGCAGTATTTT
CASSYSGRAGTQYF
>TRBV9|TRBD1|TRBJ1-4|NA
TGTGCCAGCAGCGTAGCTGGGACAGGGAGTGAAAAACTGTTTTTT
CASSVAGTGSEKLFF
>TRBV29-1|NA|TRBJ1-2|once
TGCAGCGCTGGGCCACCTGACTATGGCTACACCTTC
CSAGPPDYGYTF
>TRBV7-3|TRBD1|TRBJ2-4|NA
TGTGCCAGCAGCCCCGACAGGGGGACCGGCATTCAGTACTTC
CASSPDRGTGIQYF
>TRBV30|NA|TRBJ1-4|NA
TGTGCCTGGAGCCCGATACCGACGGGCAGGGTTGAAAAACTGTTTTTT
CAWSPIPTGRVEKLFF
>TRBV28|NA|TRBJ1-2|NA
TGTGCCAGCAGTCAAGGTGGGCAGCGAAACTATGGCTACACCTTC
CASSQGGQRNYGYTF
>TRBV11-3|TRBD1|TRBJ2-7|few
TGTGCCAGCAGCACCACAGGGGTCAACGAGCAGTACTTC
CASSTTGVNEQYF
>TRBV27|TRBD2|TRBJ2-3|NA
TGTGCCAGCAGTTTATCCGTAGCGGGAGTAACAGATACGCAGTATTTT
CASSLSVAGVTDTQYF
>TRBV30|NA|TRBJ2-1|NA
TGTGCCTGGACCGTTGAGCGGGCGTACAATGAGCAGTTCTTC
CAWTVERAYNEQFF
>TRBV2|NA|TRBJ2-2|NA
TGTGCCAGCAGTGAATGGGGGAGCCACACCGGGGAGCTGTTTTTT
CASSEWGSHTGELFF
>TRBV7-9|NA|TRBJ1-4|NA
TGTGCCAGCAGCCCAAACTGGTCGGGAAAACTGTTTTTT
CASSPNWSGKLFF
>TRBV28|TRBD1|TRBJ2-4|NA
TGTGCCACTATGACAGGGGACAAAAACATTCAGTACTTC
CATMTGDKNIQYF
>TRBV7-9|NA|TRBJ2-5|NA
TGTGCCAGCAGCTTAGCGATTGGCGACCAAGAGACCCAGTACTTC
CASSLAIGDQETQYF
>TRBV11-2|TRBD1|TRBJ1-3|NA
TGTGCCAGCAGCATAGAGGGGGCCTCTGGAAACACCATATATTTT
CASSIEGASGNTIYF
>TRBV4-1|NA|TRBJ2-3|NA
TGCGCCAGCAGCCAAGAATCGACGGACACAGATACGCAGTATTTT
CASSQESTDTDTQYF
>TRBV10-3|NA|TRBJ2-7|NA
TGTGCCATCAGCTCAGAACCCTTGACCGAGCAGTACTTC
CAISSEPLTEQYF
>TRBV11-2|NA|TRBJ2-7|NA
TGTGCCAGCAGCTCCCCGTACGAGCAGTACTTC
CASSSPYEQYF
>TRBV4-2|NA|TRBJ1-5|NA
TGTGCCAGCGCGGACGCAAATCAGCCCCAGCATTTT
CASADANQPQHF
>TRBV11-3|NA|TRBJ2-3|NA
TGTGCCAGCAGCTTACTGGGCACAGATACGCAGTATTTT
CASSLLGTDTQYF
>TRBV29-1|NA|TRBJ2-1|many
TGCAGTGGGGGCCGTTCGGGTGAGCAGTTCTTC
CSGGRSGEQFF
>TRBV4-2|TRBD1|TRBJ1-2|NA
TGTGCCAGCAGCCAAGGGACAGGGGATTGGAATGGCTACACCTTC
CASSQGTGDWNGYTF
>TRBV27|NA|TRBJ1-1|NA
TGTGCCAGCAGGCGGGGAGATTTCCGGGCTTTCTTT
CASRRGDFRAFF
>TRBV2|TRBD1|TRBJ1-4|once
TGTGCCAGCAGTGAAAACTTCAGGGGGGAAAAACTGTTTTTT
CASSENFRGEKLFF
>TRBV10-3|NA|TRBJ1-2|few
TGTGCCATCAGTGAGTCGCATACAGGCTATGGCTACACCTTC
CAISESHTGYGYTF
>TRBV6-4|TRBD2|TRBJ2-1|NA
TGTGCCAGCAGTGACTCTAGCGGGGAATCAAATGAGCAGTTCTTC
CASSDSSGESNEQFF
>TRBV5-6|NA|TRBJ2-3|NA
TGTGCCAGCAGCTACGGACTAATGGCAGATACGCAGTATTTT
CASSYGLMADTQYF
>TRBV6-4|TRBD2|TRBJ2-1|once
TGTGCCAGCAGTATAGCGGGAGATTCCTACAATGAGCAGTTCTTC
CASSIAGDSYNEQFF
>TRBV30|NA|TRBJ1-2|NA
TGTGCCGCCCCCGAGGCTCCTGGGCACTATGGCTACACCTTC
CAAPEAPGHYGYTF
>TRBV7-6|TRBD1|TRBJ2-7|NA
TGTGCCAGCAGCTTAGGGGACAGGGGAAGCTACGAGCAGTACTTC
CASSLGDRGSYEQYF
>TRBV5-4|NA|TRBJ2-7|NA
TGTGCCAGCAGCTTGGACAGATACTCCTACGAGCAGTACTTC
CASSLDRYSYEQYF
>TRBV7-6|NA|TRBJ2-1|NA
TGTGCCAGCAGCCTCGACAGGAGTAGGCAGTTCTTC
CASSLDRSRQFF
>TRBV28|NA|TRBJ1-1|NA
TGTGCCAGCAGTTTGATTCAGGCTACTGAAGCTTTCTTT
CASSLIQATEAFF
>TRBV6-1|TRBD2|TRBJ2-1|NA
TGTGCCAGCAGTGGGACTAGCTGGTTTTCTAGCTCCTACAATGAGCAGTTCTTC
CASSGTSWFSSSYNEQFF
>TRBV6-1|NA|TRBJ1-1|NA
TGTGCCAGCAGTGAAGTCGCGGAGGCTGGTGAAGCTTTCTTT
CASSEVAEAGEAFF
>TRBV7-2|NA|TRBJ1-3|NA
TGTGCCAGCAGCTTAGGGGGGGGGACGGACACCATATATTTT
CASSLGGGTDTIYF
>TRBV2|NA|TRBJ1-5|NA
TGTGCCAGCAGTTCCCGGACCCTAAGATATAGCAATCAGCCCCAGCATTTT
CASSSRTLRYSNQPQHF
>TRBV30|NA|TRBJ1-1|NA
TGTGCCTGGCAGGGGCCTTGGGGAGCTTTCTTT
CAWQGPWGAFF